The clone carrying this T cell receptor (beta chain) was found many times. The antigen is not known. Genomic DNA was the PCR template. Multiplex PCR with 30 forward and 13 reverse primers amplified the TCR beta CDR3. TCRdb passed the multiplex PCR reads through MiXCR, listing each CDR3 protein once. The table includes 250,000 or so distinct CDR3 sequences, more than 45% detected once. This sample was taken from a study of type 1 and type 2 diabetes patients. Study-level information: Magnetic bead positive selection isolated CD4+ or CD8+ T cells from PBMCs.

Diabetic patients met standard criteria for type 1 or type 2 diabetes. Overall study results and limits: Age and gender were not matched between study groups, possibly biasing interpretation.

This TCR was recovered from a man younger than 30 with type 2 diabetes. Sample: peripheral blood mononuclear cells (PBMCs).

The CDR3 nucleotides read TGTGCCTGGAGTGGGCTCCGAGGGCACGAGCAGTACTTC. It codes for CAWSGLRGHEQYF. The V gene is TRBV30, the J gene TRBJ2-7; weak D call: TRBD2 (5 bases). Trimming stripped 1 base from V and 5 bases from J, with 12 bases between. Germline CDR1 GTSNPN, CDR2 SVGIG (reference sequence). The CDR3 is made up of 13 amino acids.